The 9 T cell receptor beta chains below come from one sample, sequenced in a study of immune evolution from preneoplasia to lung adenocarcinoma (dated by TCRdb to the early 2020s). The library was obtained by the immunoSEQ multiplex PCR assay. What TCRdb holds here is the immuneACCESS table cut down to in-frame rearrangements. Part of the clones is not present; checked against another copy, under half of the missing clones reflect an unresolved V gene, and the others are unexplained. Present in this sample are 5,000 to 6,500 clones, 60% to 75% of which were seen just once. The leading ten clones occupy 8.5% to 10% of the sample. The sequencing input was FFPE lung adenocarcinoma in situ tissue. The cell subset or site label here, explained by the study, means: preinvasive adenocarcinoma in situ (AIS). The receptors derive from a person aged 55-80 years with lung adenocarcinoma.

This chain uses TRBV11-2 with TRBJ2-7; D not resolved. Looked up from germline, CDR1 is SGHAT and CDR2 is FQNNGV. The CDR3 runs to 14 residues. V was pared by 0 bases and J by 2 bases, with 8 bases between. The CDR3 sequence is CASSLEQWAYEQYF. The CDR3 DNA sequence: TGTGCCAGCAGCTTAGAACAGTGGGCCTACGAGCAGTACTTC.

This clone was observed a few times. V gene TRBV5-1 combines with J gene TRBJ2-3, with 9 bases that match TRBD2. Trimming took 5 bases from V and 4 from J; bases not matched to a gene: 5. The CDR3 is 14 residues long. CDR1 SGHRS and CDR2 YFSETQ come from the germline V gene. The CDR3: CASRAGGGADTQYF. The CDR3 DNA follows: TGCGCCAGCAGGGCGGGAGGGGGTGCAGATACGCAGTATTTT.

This clone was counted between two and nine times. This rearrangement joins TRBV6-1 to TRBJ1-5; D perhaps matches TRBD1 (6 bases). Trimming removed 2 bases from V and 0 bases from J, with 20 bases in between. The length of the CDR3 is 19 residues. Germline CDR1 and CDR2: MNHNS and SASEGT. The CDR3 DNA reads as TGTGCCAGCAGTGAATCGCGGTGGGGGCAGGGATATAGCAATCAGCCCCAGCATTTT. Amino acid sequence: CASSESRWGQGYSNQPQHF.

The CDR3 sequence is CAWRPPRRTTEAFF. The CDR3, as DNA: TGTGCCTGGAGGCCCCCAAGGAGGACCACTGAAGCTTTCTTT. The chain recombines TRBV30 with TRBJ1-1; D uncertain. The V end lost 3 bases, the J end lost 4 bases, and 15 bases lay between the germline ends. Germline CDR1 reads GTSNPN; CDR2 reads SVGIG (reference sequence). This CDR3 contains 14 residues.

The rearrangement joins TRBV28 to TRBJ1-2; TRBD1 aligns across 10 bases. The CDR3 contains 16 residues. J lost 3 bases, V lost 7 bases, and 11 bases had no gene match. Per germline, CDR1 MDHEN and CDR2 SYDVKM. The CDR3 DNA follows: TGTGCCAGCAACAGGGCGGGGACAGGGGCAGACTATGGCTACACCTTC. This gives the protein CASNRAGTGADYGYTF.

The gene calls are TRBV28 and TRBJ1-5, with a weak D call TRBD1 (5 bases). CDR1 MDHEN and CDR2 SYDVKM come from the germline V gene. The CDR3 runs to 14 residues. With 4 bases removed from V and 2 bases from J, the gap between germline ends came to 9 bases. CDR3 sequence: CASSSRVGNQPQHF. CDR3 nucleotide sequence: TGTGCCAGCAGTTCCAGGGTTGGCAATCAGCCCCAGCATTTT.

A few counts support this clone. The V and J genes are TRBV4-2 and TRBJ2-7, with TRBD1 identical over 7 bases. V lost 0 bases to trimming and J lost 3 bases; unmatched junction nucleotides: 14. This CDR3 region has 18 residues. Germline-derived CDR1 and CDR2 are LGHNA and YNFKEQ. DNA for the CDR3: TGTGCCAGCAGCCAAGACCGGATATCCTGGGACAGTAACTACGAGCAGTACTTC. Translated: CASSQDRISWDSNYEQYF.

V is TRBV30 and J is TRBJ1-2; 9 nucleotides line up with TRBD1. In germline, CDR1 is GTSNPN, CDR2 SVGIG (reference sequence). There are 12 residues in the CDR3. J was trimmed by 7 bases and V by 5 bases; bases with no gene match: 5. For the CDR3, the DNA is TGTGCCTGGGACAGGGGGTCGGCTGGCTACACCTTC. Translated: CAWDRGSAGYTF.

The CDR3 loop reads CASSDQQGSTEAFF. The CDR3 DNA sequence: TGTGCCAGCAGTGACCAACAGGGGTCCACTGAAGCTTTCTTT. The gene calls are TRBV6-1 and TRBJ1-1, with 7 bases that match TRBD1. Germline-derived CDR1 and CDR2 are MNHNS and SASEGT. The CDR3 is 14 amino acids. With V trimmed by 3 bases and J by 4 bases, 5 bases remained unmatched.